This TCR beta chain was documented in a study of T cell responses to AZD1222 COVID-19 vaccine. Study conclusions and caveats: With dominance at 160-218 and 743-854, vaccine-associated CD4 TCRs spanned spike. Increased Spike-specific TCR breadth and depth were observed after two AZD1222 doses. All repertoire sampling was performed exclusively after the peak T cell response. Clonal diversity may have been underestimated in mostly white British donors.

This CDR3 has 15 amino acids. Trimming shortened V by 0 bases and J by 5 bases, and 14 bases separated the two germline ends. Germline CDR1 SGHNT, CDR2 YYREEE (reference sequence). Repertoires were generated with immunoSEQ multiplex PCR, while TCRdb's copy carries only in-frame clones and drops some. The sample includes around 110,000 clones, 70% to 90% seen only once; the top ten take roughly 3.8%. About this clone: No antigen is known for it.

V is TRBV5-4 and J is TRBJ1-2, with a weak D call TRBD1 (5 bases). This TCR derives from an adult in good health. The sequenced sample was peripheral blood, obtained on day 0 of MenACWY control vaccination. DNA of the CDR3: TGTGCCAGCAGCTTGGGGTCAGGGTATAGATATGGCTACACCTTC. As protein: CASSLGSGYRYGYTF.